Reported below is one TCR beta chain. As yet, its antigen is unknown. This record belongs to a study of cytomegalovirus exposure and HLA in healthy donors. Study-level findings and limits: Apart from CMV serostatus, no immune exposure information was available. Previously analyzed data showed that most TCR beta V segments were productive at a frequency of about 87% or about 30%.

The CDR3 totals 17 residues. Researchers ran the PCR with 60 Vbeta and 13 Jbeta primers. Original analysis: It was a later analysis that counted roughly 79 million unique TCR beta chains, of which around 11 million were shared. Sequencing was performed with immunoSEQ multiplex PCR; in TCRdb, only in-frame clones are kept and a portion is missing. The V and J calls and the clone size are those of that table, but D and trimming were determined from the DNA. This repertoire shows about 77,000 clones, 78% found once; its top ten account for around 4.8%. Sequencing input: PBMCs. The TCR was taken from a middle-aged man in good health and CMV-seronegative. The chain employs TRBV1 and TRBJ2-5; the table assigns TRBD2, which was not confirmed against the DNA. Matching the DNA end better, TRBJ2-7 makes the J call doubtful. TRBV1 corresponds to a pseudogene. The CDR3 sequence is CTSSQRLPGLSSYEQYF. The CDR3 DNA is TGCACCAGCAGCCAACGTCTACCGGGACTGAGTTCCTACGAGCAGTACTTC.